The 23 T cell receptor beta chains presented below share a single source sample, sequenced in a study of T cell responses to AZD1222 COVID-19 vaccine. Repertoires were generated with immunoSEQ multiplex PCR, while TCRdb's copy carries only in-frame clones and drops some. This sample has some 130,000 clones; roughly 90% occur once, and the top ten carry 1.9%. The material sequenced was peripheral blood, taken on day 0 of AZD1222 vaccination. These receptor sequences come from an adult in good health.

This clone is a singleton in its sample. CDR3 loop: CASSLTRGINEQFF. CDR3 bases: TGTGCCAGCAGCTTAACTAGAGGAATCAATGAGCAGTTCTTC. V gene TRBV11-2 combines with J gene TRBJ2-1, with D perhaps matching TRBD2 (5 bases). The CDR3 length is 14 residues. CDR1 and CDR2 from the germline V gene are SGHAT and FQNNGV. Trimming removed 2 bases at V and 6 bases at J, with 11 bases between.

The CDR3 DNA reads TGTGCCAGCAGTGATTATGGATCTCTGGCAAACACCATATATTTT. Its protein is CASSDYGSLANTIYF. V gene TRBV6-1 combines with J gene TRBJ1-3; no definite D call. The CDR3 extends over 15 amino acids. In germline, CDR1 is MNHNS, CDR2 SASEGT. V lost 3 bases to trimming and J lost 6 bases, with 15 bases between them.

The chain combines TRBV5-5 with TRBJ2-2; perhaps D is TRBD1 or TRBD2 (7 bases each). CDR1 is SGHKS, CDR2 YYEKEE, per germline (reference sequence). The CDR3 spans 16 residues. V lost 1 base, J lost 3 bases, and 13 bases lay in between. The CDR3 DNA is TGTGCCAGCAGCTTGTGGGAGGGGGCATACACCGGGGAGCTGTTTTTT. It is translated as CASSLWEGAYTGELFF. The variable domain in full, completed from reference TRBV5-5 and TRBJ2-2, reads DAGVTQSPTHLIKTRGQQVTLRCSPISGHKSVSWYQQVLGQGPQFIFQYYEKEERGRGNFPDRFSARQFPNYSSELNVNALLLGDSALYLCASSLWEGAYTGELFFGEGSRLTVL.

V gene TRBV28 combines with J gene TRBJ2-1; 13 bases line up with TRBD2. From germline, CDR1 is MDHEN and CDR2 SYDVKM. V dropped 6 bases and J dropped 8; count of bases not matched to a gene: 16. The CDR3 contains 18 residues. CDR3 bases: TGTGCCAGCAGCTCCGGACTAGCGGGAGATGGACCCGAATATGAGCAGTTCTTC. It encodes CASSSGLAGDGPEYEQFF.

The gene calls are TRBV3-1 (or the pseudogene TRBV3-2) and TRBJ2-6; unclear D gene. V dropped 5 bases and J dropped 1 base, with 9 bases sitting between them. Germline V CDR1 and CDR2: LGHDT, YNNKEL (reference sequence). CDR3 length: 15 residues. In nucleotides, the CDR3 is TGTGCCAGCAGCGTGATAACTTCTGGGGCCAACGTCCTGACTTTC. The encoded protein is CASSVITSGANVLTF.

The CDR3 DNA follows: TGTGCCAGCAGTTCTCCGACAGTAACTAACTATGGCTACACCTTC. Translated, it gives CASSSPTVTNYGYTF. The rearrangement links TRBV28 to TRBJ1-2, with a tentative D call TRBD1 (5 bases). Germline V gene data show CDR1 as MDHEN and CDR2 as SYDVKM. V shed 4 bases and J shed 0 bases, with 12 bases lying between them. This CDR3 is 15 amino acids long.

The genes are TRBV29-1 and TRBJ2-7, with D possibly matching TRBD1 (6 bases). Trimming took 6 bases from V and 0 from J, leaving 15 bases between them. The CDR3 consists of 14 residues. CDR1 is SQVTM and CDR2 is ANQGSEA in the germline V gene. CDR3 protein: CSVRTGKSSYEQYF. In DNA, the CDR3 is TGCAGCGTCCGAACAGGGAAAAGCTCCTACGAGCAGTACTTC.

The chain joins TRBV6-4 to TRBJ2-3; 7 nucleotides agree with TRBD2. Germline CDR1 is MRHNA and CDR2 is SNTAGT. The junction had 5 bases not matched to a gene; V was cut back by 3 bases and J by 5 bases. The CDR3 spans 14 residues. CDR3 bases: TGTGCCAGCAGTGAGGCGGGAGAGGTAGATACGCAGTATTTT. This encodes CASSEAGEVDTQYF.

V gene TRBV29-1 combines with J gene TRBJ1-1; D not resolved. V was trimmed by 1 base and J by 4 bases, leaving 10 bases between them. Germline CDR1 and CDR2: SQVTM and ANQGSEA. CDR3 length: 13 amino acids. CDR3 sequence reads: CSVEGMEGTEAFF. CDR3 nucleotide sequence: TGCAGCGTTGAAGGGATGGAGGGCACTGAAGCTTTCTTT.

The CDR3 region is CAILDSGNTIYF. DNA for the CDR3: TGTGCCATACTGGACTCTGGAAACACCATATATTTT. The chain has TRBV10-3 and TRBJ1-3; the D is unclear. CDR1 and CDR2 (germline): ENHRY, SYGVKD. The CDR3 is made up of 12 amino acids. V was clipped by 9 bases and J by 0 bases, with 6 bases between them.

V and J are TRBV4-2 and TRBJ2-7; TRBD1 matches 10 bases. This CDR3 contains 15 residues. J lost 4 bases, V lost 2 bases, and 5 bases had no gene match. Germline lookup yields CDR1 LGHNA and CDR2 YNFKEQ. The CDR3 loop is CASSQYGQGDYEQYF. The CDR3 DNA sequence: TGTGCCAGCAGCCAATATGGACAGGGGGATTACGAGCAGTACTTC.

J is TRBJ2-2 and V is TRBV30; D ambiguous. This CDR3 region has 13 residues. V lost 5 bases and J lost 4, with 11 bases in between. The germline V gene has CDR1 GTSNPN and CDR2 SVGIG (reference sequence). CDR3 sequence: CAWGEDSTGELFF. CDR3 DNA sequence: TGTGCCTGGGGGGAAGATTCCACCGGGGAGCTGTTTTTT.

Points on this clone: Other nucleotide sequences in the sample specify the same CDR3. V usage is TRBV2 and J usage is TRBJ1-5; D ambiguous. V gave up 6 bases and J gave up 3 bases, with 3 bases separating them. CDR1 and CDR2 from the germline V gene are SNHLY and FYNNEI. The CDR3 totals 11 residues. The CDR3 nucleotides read TGTGCCAGCAGACTCAATCAGCCCCAGCATTTT. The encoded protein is CASRLNQPQHF.

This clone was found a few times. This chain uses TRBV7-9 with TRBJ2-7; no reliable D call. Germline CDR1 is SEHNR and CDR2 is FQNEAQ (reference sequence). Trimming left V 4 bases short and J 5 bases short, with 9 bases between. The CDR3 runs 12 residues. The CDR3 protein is CASSSDANEQYF. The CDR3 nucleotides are TGTGCCAGCAGCTCGGACGCCAACGAGCAGTACTTC.

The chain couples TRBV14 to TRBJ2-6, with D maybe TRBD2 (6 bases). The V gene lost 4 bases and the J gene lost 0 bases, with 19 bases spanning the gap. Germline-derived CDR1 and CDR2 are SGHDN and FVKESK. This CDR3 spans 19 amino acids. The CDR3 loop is CASSRRGLGLSSGANVLTF. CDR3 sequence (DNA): TGTGCCAGCAGCCGGAGGGGCCTCGGACTGAGCTCTGGGGCCAACGTCCTGACTTTC.

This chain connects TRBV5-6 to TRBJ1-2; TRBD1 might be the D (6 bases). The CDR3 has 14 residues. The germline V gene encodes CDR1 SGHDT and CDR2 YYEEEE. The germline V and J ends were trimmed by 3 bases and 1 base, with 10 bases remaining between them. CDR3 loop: CASSWGRLNYGYTF. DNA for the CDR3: TGTGCCAGCAGCTGGGGGCGGCTTAACTATGGCTACACCTTC.

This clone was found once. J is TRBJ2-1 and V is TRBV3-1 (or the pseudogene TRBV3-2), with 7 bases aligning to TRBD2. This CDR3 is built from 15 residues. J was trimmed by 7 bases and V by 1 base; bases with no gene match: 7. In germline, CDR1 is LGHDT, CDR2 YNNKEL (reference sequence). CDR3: CASSQAASAGNEQFF. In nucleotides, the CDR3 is TGTGCCAGCAGCCAAGCCGCGTCAGCGGGAAATGAGCAGTTCTTC.

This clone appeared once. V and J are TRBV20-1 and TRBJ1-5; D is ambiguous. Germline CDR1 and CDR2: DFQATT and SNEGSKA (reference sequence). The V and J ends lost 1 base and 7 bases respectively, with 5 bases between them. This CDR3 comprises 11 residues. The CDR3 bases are TGCAGTGCTAGAGCGGGCCAGCCCCAGCATTTT. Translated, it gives CSARAGQPQHF.

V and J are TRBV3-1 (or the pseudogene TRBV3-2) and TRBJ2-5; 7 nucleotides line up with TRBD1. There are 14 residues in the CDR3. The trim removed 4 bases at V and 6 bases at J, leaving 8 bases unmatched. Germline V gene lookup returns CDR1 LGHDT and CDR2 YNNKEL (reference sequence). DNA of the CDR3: TGTGCCAGCAGCCGTCAAGGGGGCGCGAAGACCCAGTACTTC. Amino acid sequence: CASSRQGGAKTQYF.

The CDR3: CASSRQIGFAEEQYF. The CDR3 nucleotides read TGCGCCAGCAGCCGCCAGATAGGGTTCGCGGAGGAGCAGTACTTC. V and J are TRBV4-1 and TRBJ2-7; unclear D gene. CDR3 length: 15 amino acids. Germline CDR1 MGHRA, CDR2 YSYEKL. Trimming removed 4 bases at V and 7 bases at J, with 20 bases between.

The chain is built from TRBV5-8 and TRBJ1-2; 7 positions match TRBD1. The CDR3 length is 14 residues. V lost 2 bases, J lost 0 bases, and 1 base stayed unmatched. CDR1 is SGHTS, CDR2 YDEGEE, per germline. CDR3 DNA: TGTGCCAGCAGCTTCGGGACAGCTAACTATGGCTACACCTTC. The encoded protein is CASSFGTANYGYTF.

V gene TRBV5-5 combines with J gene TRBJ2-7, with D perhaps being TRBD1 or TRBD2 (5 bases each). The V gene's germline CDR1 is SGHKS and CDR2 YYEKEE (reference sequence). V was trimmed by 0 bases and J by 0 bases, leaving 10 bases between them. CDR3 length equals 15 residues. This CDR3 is CASSLEGTASYEQYF. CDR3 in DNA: TGTGCCAGCAGCTTGGAAGGGACGGCCTCCTACGAGCAGTACTTC.

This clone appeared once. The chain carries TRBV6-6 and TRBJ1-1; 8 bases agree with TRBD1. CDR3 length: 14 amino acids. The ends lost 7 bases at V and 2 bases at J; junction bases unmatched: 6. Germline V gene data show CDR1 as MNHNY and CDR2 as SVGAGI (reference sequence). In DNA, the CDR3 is TGTGCCAGCACAAACAGGGGGGACAACACTGAAGCTTTCTTT. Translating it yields CASTNRGDNTEAFF.